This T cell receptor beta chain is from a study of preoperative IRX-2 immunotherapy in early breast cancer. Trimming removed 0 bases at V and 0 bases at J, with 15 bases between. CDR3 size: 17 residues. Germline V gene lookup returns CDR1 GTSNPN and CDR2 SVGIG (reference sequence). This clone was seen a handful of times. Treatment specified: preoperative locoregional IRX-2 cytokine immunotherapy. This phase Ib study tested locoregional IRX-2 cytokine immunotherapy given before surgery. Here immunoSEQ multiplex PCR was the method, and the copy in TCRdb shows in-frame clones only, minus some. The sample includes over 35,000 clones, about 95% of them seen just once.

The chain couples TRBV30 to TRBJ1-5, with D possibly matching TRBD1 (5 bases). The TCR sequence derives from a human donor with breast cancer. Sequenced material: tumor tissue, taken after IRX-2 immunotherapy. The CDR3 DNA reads TGTGCCTGGAGTGTACGTGGGGGTGCCTATAGCAATCAGCCCCAGCATTTT. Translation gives CAWSVRGGAYSNQPQHF.